This T cell receptor beta chain was found in a study of cytomegalovirus exposure and HLA in healthy donors. Study-level findings and limits: Productive status was seen about 90% or about 30% of the time for most TCR beta V segments in an earlier analysis. The study assumed roughly uniform donor sequencing depth for presence/absence analyses. Later work found most CMV-associated TCR beta chains apparently HLA-restricted. Accurate prediction of most subjects' HLA-A and HLA-B alleles from TCR beta sequences was reported.

The PCR used 60 Vbeta and 13 Jbeta primers. Sequenced by immunoSEQ multiplex PCR; TCRdb stores in-frame clones only, minus some. The data contain over 200,000 clones, more than 70% of them singletons. Notes on this clone: Its target is not known.

Trimming removed 2 bases at V and 0 bases at J, with 14 bases between. CDR1 is ENHRY and CDR2 is SYGVKD in the germline V gene. The CDR3 extends over 17 amino acids. Material: PBMCs. This TCR came from a human donor in good health. The rearrangement joins TRBV10-3 to TRBJ2-4, with D uncertain. CDR3 amino acids: CAISEPQPILAKNIQYF. CDR3 nucleotides: TGTGCCATCAGTGAGCCCCAACCGATACTAGCCAAAAACATTCAGTACTTC.